Sequencing of this T cell receptor (beta chain) was carried out in a study of T cell responses to AZD1222 COVID-19 vaccine. Notes on the study in general: Clonal diversity was possibly underestimated, and white British individuals and females predominated among donors.

Comments on this clone: Its antigen is still unknown.

CDR3 length: 15 amino acids. Germline CDR1 and CDR2: GTSNPN and SVGIG (reference sequence). The ends were cut back, 1 base at V and 6 bases at J, with 16 bases in the middle. Profiled with immunoSEQ multiplex PCR; TCRdb holds only in-frame clones, not every one. The table includes about 120,000 clones, 81% detected once. Sample: peripheral blood, taken on day 0 of AZD1222 vaccination. V usage is TRBV30 and J usage is TRBJ1-5; perhaps TRBD1 as D (5 bases). This clonotype originated in an adult in good health. The DNA of the CDR3 is TGTGCCTGGAGTGCGGGATGGGGGGGGACTCAGCCCCAGCATTTT. Its translation is CAWSAGWGGTQPQHF. Full variable domain (remainder filled in from reference TRBV30 and TRBJ1-5): SQTIHQWPATLVQPVGSPLSLECTVEGTSNPNLYWYRQAAGRGLQLLFYSVGIGQISSEVPQNLSASRPQDRQFILSSKKLLLSDSGFYLCAWSAGWGGTQPQHFGDGTRLSIL.